The present entry profiles one T cell receptor beta chain with its context. Its specific antigen is unknown. One base away there is no much larger clone; base qualities are not given. Library creation used the immunoSEQ multiplex PCR assay. For TCR sequencing, RNA was extracted from every sample and reverse transcribed into cDNA to serve as template. First-strand cDNA was synthesized using SuperScript III with a 2:1 mix of oligo-dT and random hexamers. A synthetic immune receptor repertoire was used to gauge amplification bias, and whatever bias remained was removed computationally. Regarding the original processing steps: Raw reads were preprocessed to remove errors, and CDR3 was defined by IMGT conventions from the conserved cysteine to phenylalanine. To get clonality, Shannon entropy was normalized by log2 of the number of productive unique TCRs and the result was subtracted from 1. Scalp TCRbeta sequences were cross-referenced with sorted blood CD4 and CD8 repertoires so that the CD4 or CD8 identity of scalp clones could be inferred. This is the immuneACCESS table as TCRdb keeps it, with only in-frame sequences that have V and J called. A part of the clones is gone; compared with another copy, unresolved V genes explain less than half, and the rest is unexplained. The V and J calls and clone size come from that table; D and trimming were worked out from the DNA. The sample table shows over 85,000 clones, and about 45% are seen once. The ten most abundant clones make up approximately 0.79% of the sample.

Spanning cysteine to phenylalanine, the CDR3 consists of 15 amino acids. Only the CDR3 region is kept as DNA, spanning 45 bases read in frame from base 1. For CDR1 and CDR2, the germline V gene lists SGHAT and FQNNGV. The junction shows trimming of 2 bases on V and 3 bases on J, and the gene matches do not reach 3 bases of it. This record comes from a study of CD8+ T cells in alopecia areata (dated by TCRdb to 2016 to 2019). For the study in its entirety: Treated patients were enrolled in an open-label pilot trial of oral tofacitinib at 5 to 10 mg twice daily for moderate-to-severe alopecia areata. To study T cell clonal expansion in alopecia areata, the researchers applied high-throughput TCRbeta sequencing to both the C3H/HeJ mouse model and human patients. immunoSEQ multiplex PCR using 35 Vbeta forward primers and 13 Jbeta reverse primers was used to amplify TCRbeta CDR3 regions. Patients on tofacitinib were biopsied at baseline and after 4 and 24 weeks of treatment, and several of the patients also had a later scalp biopsy. The RNA source kit depended on sample type: the PAXgene miRNA kit for fixed scalp, the miRNeasy kit for PBMCs, and the RNeasy kit for mouse skin. In humans, TCRbeta sequencing was performed on scalp tissue and on sorted CD4+ and CD8+ peripheral blood T cells from healthy controls and from patients with patchy or totalis/universalis alopecia areata. Clonality in the scalp was compared among normal scalp (n=4), patchy alopecia areata scalp (n=8), and alopecia totalis/universalis scalp (n=8). Patients received tofacitinib for 6 to 18 months and were then followed off drug for 6 months to check for delayed response and recurrence.

The paper as a whole reports these results and caveats: TCR sequences shared between patients were less clear than in mice, possibly partly because of HLA diversity in the patient population. Unlike mouse skin, which is dominated by gammadelta T cells, normal human skin has resident alphabeta T cells that are also sequenced, and this complicates analysis of the scalp TCR repertoire. Higher clonality and more expanded CD8+ clones were observed in lesional scalp than in normal scalp, particularly in alopecia totalis/universalis, a finding suggestive of antigenic drive.

Lesional scalp punch biopsies and peripheral blood were collected from alopecia areata patients. PBMCs were isolated by density centrifugation and stained for CD3, CD4 and CD8, after which CD4+ and CD8+ T cells were sorted on a FACSAria. This TCR came from a human donor with alopecia areata. The chain was built from TRBV11-2 and TRBJ1-1; 10 central nucleotides agree with TRBD1. Specimen: CD4+ T cells sorted from blood. The DNA sequence is TGTGCCAGCAGCTTATCCGGGACAGGGGACACTGAAGCTTTCTTT. Its translation is CASSLSGTGDTEAFF.